This TCR beta chain was documented in a study of T cell responses to AZD1222 COVID-19 vaccine. As to this clone: What it binds is unknown.

In germline, CDR1 is MNHEY, CDR2 SMNVEV (reference sequence). V shed 5 bases and J shed 7 bases, with 9 bases lying between them. The CDR3 has 13 residues. Produced via immunoSEQ multiplex PCR; TCRdb's table is partial and in-frame only. The repertoire consists of 150,000 to 190,000 clones, with 90% occurring once and the leading ten covering 1.5%. Broader study findings: Among vaccine-associated CD4 TCRs, coverage spanned spike, with dominance at 160-218 and 743-854. Every sample of the repertoires postdated the peak T cell response. Reportedly, close to half of spike-specific TCRs are directed against unmutated variant regions.

This sequence joins TRBV27 and TRBJ1-6; D call uncertain. Sequenced material: peripheral blood, taken 28 days after the second AZD1222 dose. The TCR comes from an adult who received the AZD1222 COVID-19 vaccine. Here the CDR3 reads CASSLWSNSPLHF. The CDR3, as DNA: TGTGCCAGCAGTCTGTGGTCAAATTCACCCCTCCACTTT.